The entry that follows covers one T cell receptor (beta chain) sequence. Antigen specificity is unknown. The sample comes from a study of shared clonotypes between healthy human individuals. Some clones are missing from TCRdb's copy, which holds only in-frame ones; the method was immunoSEQ multiplex PCR. The repertoire holds around 640,000 clones, with 90% to 97% as singletons. J gave up 4 bases and V 5 bases, and 7 bases lay outside the gene matches. This CDR3 is built from 16 residues. In germline, CDR1 is LNHDA, CDR2 SQIVND (reference sequence). Study conclusions and caveats: Naive CD4 clonotypes overlapped across a handful of donors at roughly 5.1%.

Positive CCR7 selection of CD45RO-negative cells yielded the naive CD8 cells, and terminally differentiated effector memory CD45RA+ cells were excluded. Sequences were obtained from naive CD8+ T cells sorted from blood. The chain combines TRBV19 with TRBJ2-2, with 10 bases aligning to TRBD2. This sequence was found in a woman aged 30 to 39 in good health. In DNA, the CDR3 is TGTGCCAGTAGTCAGCGGGAGGGCCTTTTCACCGGGGAGCTGTTTTTT. Its translation is CASSQREGLFTGELFF.